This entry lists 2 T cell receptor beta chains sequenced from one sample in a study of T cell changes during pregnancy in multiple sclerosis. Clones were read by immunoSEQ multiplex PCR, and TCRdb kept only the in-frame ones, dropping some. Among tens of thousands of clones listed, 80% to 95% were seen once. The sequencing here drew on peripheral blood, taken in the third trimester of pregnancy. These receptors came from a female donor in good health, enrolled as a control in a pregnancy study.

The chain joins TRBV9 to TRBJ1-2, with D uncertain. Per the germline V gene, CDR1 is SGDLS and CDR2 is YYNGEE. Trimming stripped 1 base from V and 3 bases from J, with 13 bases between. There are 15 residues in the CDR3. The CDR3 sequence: CASSVSGWGDYGYTF. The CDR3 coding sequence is TGTGCCAGCAGCGTATCGGGTTGGGGAGACTATGGCTACACCTTC.

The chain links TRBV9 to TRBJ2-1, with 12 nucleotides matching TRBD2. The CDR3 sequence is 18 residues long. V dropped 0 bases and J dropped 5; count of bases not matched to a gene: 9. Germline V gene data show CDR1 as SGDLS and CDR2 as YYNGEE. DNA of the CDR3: TGTGCCAGCAGCGTAGCTAGCGGGAGGGCCGTTGAAGACAATGAGCAGTTCTTC. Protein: CASSVASGRAVEDNEQFF.